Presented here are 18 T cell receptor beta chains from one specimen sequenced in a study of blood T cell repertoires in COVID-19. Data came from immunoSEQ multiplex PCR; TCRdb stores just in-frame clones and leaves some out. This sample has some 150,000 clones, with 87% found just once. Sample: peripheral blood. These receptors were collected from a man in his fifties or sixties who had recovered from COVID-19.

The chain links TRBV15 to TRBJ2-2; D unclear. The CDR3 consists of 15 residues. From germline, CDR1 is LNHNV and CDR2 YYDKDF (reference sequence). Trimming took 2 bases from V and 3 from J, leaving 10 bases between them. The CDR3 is CATSRRGVDTGELFF. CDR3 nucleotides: TGTGCCACCAGCAGAAGAGGAGTTGACACCGGGGAGCTGTTTTTT.

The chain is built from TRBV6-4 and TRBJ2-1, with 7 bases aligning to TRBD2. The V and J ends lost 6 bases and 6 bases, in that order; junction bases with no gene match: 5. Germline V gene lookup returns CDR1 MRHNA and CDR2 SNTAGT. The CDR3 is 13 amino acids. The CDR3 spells CASRPSGTNEQFF. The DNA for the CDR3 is TGTGCCAGCAGACCTAGCGGTACCAATGAGCAGTTCTTC.

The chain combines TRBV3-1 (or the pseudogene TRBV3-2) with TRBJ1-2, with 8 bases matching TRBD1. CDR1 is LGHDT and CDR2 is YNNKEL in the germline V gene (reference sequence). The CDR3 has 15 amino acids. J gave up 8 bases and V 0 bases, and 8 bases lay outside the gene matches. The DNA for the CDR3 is TGTGCCAGCAGCCAAGATAGGCAGGGGGCAGGGGGCTACACCTTC. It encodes CASSQDRQGAGGYTF.

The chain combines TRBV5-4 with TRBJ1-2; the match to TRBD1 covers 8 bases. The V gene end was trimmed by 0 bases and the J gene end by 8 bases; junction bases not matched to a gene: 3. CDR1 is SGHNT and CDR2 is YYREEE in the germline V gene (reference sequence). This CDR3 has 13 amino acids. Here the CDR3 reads CASSLVTGEGYTF. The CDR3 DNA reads TGTGCCAGCAGCTTGGTGACAGGGGAAGGCTACACCTTC.

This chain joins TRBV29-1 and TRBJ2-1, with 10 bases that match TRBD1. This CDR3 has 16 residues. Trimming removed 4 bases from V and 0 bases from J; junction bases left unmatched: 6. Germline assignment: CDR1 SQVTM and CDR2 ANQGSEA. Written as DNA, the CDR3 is TGCAGCGTTGGCCGGACAGGGGGTCTCTCCTACAATGAGCAGTTCTTC. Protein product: CSVGRTGGLSYNEQFF.

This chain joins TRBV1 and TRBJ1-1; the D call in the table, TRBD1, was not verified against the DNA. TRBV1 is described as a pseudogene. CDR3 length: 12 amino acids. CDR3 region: CTSSQGSTEAFF. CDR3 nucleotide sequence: TGCACCAGCAGCCAAGGCAGTACTGAAGCTTTCTTT.

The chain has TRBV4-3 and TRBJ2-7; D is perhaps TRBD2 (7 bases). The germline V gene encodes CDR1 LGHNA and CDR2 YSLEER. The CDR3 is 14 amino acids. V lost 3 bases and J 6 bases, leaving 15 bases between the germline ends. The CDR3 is CASSQEGGSVEQYF. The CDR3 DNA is TGCGCCAGCAGCCAGGAGGGGGGGTCCGTCGAGCAGTACTTC.

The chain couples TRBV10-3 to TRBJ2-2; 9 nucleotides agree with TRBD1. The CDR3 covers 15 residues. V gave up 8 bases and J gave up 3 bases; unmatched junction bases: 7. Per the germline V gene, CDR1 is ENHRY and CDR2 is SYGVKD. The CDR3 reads CAIGPGTGHTGELFF. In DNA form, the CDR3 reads TGTGCCATCGGCCCCGGGACAGGGCACACCGGGGAGCTGTTTTTT.

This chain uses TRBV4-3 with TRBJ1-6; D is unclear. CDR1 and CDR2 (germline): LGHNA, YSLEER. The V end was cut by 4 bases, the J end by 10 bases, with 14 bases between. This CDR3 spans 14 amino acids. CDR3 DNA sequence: TGCGCCAGCAGCCCGGATCAGGTCAACTCACCCCTCCACTTT. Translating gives CASSPDQVNSPLHF.

CDR3 residues: CASSLGTGQTGNTIYF. The DNA of the CDR3 is TGCGCCAGCAGCTTGGGGACAGGGCAAACAGGAAACACCATATATTTT. The gene calls are TRBV5-1 and TRBJ1-3, with TRBD1 matching over 8 bases. J lost 4 bases, V lost 0 bases, and 6 bases had no gene match. Germline values: CDR1 SGHRS, CDR2 YFSETQ. This CDR3 comprises 16 residues.

This chain's CDR3 is CASSSPRDIRAKNIQYF. In DNA, the CDR3 is TGTGCCAGCAGCTCTCCGAGGGACATTAGAGCCAAAAACATTCAGTACTTC. The chain recombines TRBV7-2 with TRBJ2-4, with a tentative D call TRBD1 (6 bases). This CDR3 has 17 residues. CDR1 and CDR2 from the germline V gene are SGHTA and FQGNSA. V lost 4 bases, J lost 0 bases, and 16 bases lay in between.

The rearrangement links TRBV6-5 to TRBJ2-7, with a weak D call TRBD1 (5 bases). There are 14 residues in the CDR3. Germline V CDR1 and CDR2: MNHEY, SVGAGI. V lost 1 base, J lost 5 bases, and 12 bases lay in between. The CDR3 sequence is CASSYFPGINEQYF. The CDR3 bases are TGTGCCAGCAGTTACTTCCCAGGGATCAACGAGCAGTACTTC.

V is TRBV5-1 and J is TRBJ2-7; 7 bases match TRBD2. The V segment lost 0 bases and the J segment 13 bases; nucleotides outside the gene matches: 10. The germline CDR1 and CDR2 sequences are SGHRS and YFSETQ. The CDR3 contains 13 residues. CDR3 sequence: CASSLEGGLRSYF. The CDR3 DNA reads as TGCGCCAGCAGCTTGGAGGGAGGGCTCCGGTCCTACTTC. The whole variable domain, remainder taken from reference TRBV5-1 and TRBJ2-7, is KAGVTQTPRYLIKTRGQQVTLSCSPISGHRSVSWYQQTPGQGLQFLFEYFSETQRNKGNFPGRFSGRQFSNSRSEMNVSTLELGDSALYLCASSLEGGLRSYFGPGTRLTVT.

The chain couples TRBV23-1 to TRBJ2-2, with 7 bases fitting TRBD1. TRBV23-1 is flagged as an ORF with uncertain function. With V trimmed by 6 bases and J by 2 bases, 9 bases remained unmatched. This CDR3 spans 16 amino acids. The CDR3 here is CASRQGGQLNTGELFF. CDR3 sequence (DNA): TGCGCCAGCAGACAAGGGGGACAGCTAAACACCGGGGAGCTGTTTTTT.

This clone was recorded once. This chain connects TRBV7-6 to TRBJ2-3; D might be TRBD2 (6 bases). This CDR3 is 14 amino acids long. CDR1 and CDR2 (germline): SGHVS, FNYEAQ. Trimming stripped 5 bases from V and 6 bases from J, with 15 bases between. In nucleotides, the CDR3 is TGTGCCAGCAGCCCCGTGGAGGGTAGGGATACGCAGTATTTT. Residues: CASSPVEGRDTQYF.

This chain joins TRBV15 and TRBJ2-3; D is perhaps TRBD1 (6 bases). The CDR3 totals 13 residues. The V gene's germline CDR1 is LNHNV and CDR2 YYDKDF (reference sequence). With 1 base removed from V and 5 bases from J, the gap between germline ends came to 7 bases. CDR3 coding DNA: TGTGCCACCAGCAGAGCCAGGGGAGATACGCAGTATTTT. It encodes CATSRARGDTQYF.

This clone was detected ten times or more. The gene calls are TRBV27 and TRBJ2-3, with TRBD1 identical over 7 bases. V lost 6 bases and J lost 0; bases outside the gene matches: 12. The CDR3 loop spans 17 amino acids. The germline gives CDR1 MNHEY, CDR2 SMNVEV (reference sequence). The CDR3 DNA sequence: TGTGCCAGCAGATCTCGGACAGGTTGGACTAGCACAGATACGCAGTATTTT. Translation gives CASRSRTGWTSTDTQYF.

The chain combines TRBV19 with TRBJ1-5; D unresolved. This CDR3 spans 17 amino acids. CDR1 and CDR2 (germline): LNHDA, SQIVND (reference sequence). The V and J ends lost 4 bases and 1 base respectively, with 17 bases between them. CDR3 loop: CASSNALGGSSNQPQHF. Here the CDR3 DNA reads TGTGCCAGTAGTAACGCCCTCGGAGGGTCGAGCAATCAGCCCCAGCATTTT.